These 6 T cell receptor beta chains share one sample of origin, sequenced in a study of CD8+CD57+ T cells in acquired aplastic anemia. Genomic DNA templated the TCR beta VDJ and CDR3 profiling. From the reads, TCRdb called clonotypes with MiXCR, one entry per CDR3 protein. The sample includes 150,000 or so distinct CDR3 sequences, less than 60% of them seen just once. Patients sequenced had flow cytometry evidence of CD8+CD57+ cell expansion. The specimen sequenced was sorted CD4+, CD8+, or CD8+CD57+ T cells (not recorded which) from PBMCs. These receptors were obtained from a human donor with aplastic anemia.

The gene calls are TRBV29-1 and TRBJ2-7; TRBD1 matches at 10 bases. This CDR3 contains 15 residues. Germline CDR1 is SQVTM and CDR2 is ANQGSEA. The DNA for the CDR3 is TGCGGCCCGACCGCCCCTTGGGACAGGGGCCTCGAGCAGTACTTC. It is translated as CGPTAPWDRGLEQYF.

This clonotype was picked up many times. The chain joins TRBV6-6 to TRBJ1-4; 9 positions match TRBD1. The CDR3 has 16 amino acids. J lost 8 bases, V lost 5 bases, and 12 bases had no gene match. Germline V gene sequence: CDR1 MNHNY, CDR2 SVGAGI (reference sequence). The CDR3 DNA reads TGTGCCAGCAGTCGAGACCGGGACAGGGAGAAAGAAAAACTGTTTTTT. Translation: CASSRDRDREKEKLFF.

DNA for the CDR3: TGTGCCACCAGTGATTTCCGCATGGGGGCTGAGCAGTTCTTC. Its protein product is CATSDFRMGAEQFF. The rearrangement uses TRBV24-1 and TRBJ2-1, with D maybe TRBD1 (6 bases). CDR3 size: 14 residues. Germline assignment: CDR1 KGHDR and CDR2 SFDVKD. Trimming stripped 1 base from V and 9 bases from J, with 12 bases between.

This clonotype was found many times. J is TRBJ2-7 and V is TRBV6-5; possibly TRBD2 for D (6 bases). The CDR3 contains 14 residues. The germline V and J ends were trimmed by 2 bases and 5 bases, with 13 bases remaining between them. Germline V gene data show CDR1 as MNHEY and CDR2 as SVGAGI. Written as DNA, the CDR3 is TGTGCCAGCAGTTACCTATACGGAGGGAACGAGCAGTACTTC. Protein: CASSYLYGGNEQYF.

This clonotype has at least ten counts. The chain has TRBV7-2 and TRBJ2-5; 11 nucleotides line up with TRBD2. The CDR3 sequence is 17 residues long. Germline CDR1 SGHTA, CDR2 FQGNSA. Trimming cost V 6 bases and J 5 bases; bases outside gene matches: 14. For the CDR3, the DNA is TGTGCCAGCAGGCGCACGGCACTAGCGGGAGTTGTGGAGACCCAGTACTTC. Protein product: CASRRTALAGVVETQYF. The full variable domain, its missing parts supplied by reference TRBV7-2 and TRBJ2-5, is GAGVSQSPSNKVTEKGKDVELRCDPISGHTALYWYRQSLGQGLEFLIYFQGNSAPDKSGLPSDRFSAERTGGSVSTLTIQRTQQEDSAVYLCASRRTALAGVVETQYFGPGTRLLVL.

This chain links TRBV20-1 with TRBJ2-2; D gene unclear. This CDR3 has 14 residues. Germline V gene data show CDR1 as DFQATT and CDR2 as SNEGSKA (reference sequence). V lost 3 bases, J lost 5 bases, and 13 bases lay in between. CDR3 in amino acids: CSASRVPGTGELFF. The CDR3 nucleotides read TGCAGTGCTAGTAGGGTCCCCGGGACCGGGGAGCTGTTTTTT.